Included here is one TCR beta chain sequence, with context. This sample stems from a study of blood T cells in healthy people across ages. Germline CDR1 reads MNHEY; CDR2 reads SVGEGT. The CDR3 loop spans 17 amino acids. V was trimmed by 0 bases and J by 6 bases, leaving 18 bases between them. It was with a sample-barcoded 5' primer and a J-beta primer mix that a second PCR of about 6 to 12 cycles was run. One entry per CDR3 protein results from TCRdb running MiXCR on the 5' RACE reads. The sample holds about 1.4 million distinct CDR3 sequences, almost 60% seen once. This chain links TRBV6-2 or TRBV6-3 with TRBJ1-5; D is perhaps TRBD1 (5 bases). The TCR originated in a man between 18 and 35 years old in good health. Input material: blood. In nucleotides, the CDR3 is TGTGCCAGCAGTTACTCGAGAGCGACAGCCCCAGGTCAGCCCCAGCATTTT. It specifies CASSYSRATAPGQPQHF.